This T cell receptor (beta chain) was identified in a study of HIV-infected children after antiretroviral therapy interruption. Unique molecular identifiers were included in an RNA-based 3' RACE TCR library. MiXCR, applied by TCRdb to the 3' RACE reads, yields one record per CDR3 protein. The data contain fewer than 50,000 distinct CDR3 sequences, more than 3.5% of them seen just once; the ten biggest clones take up 0.7%. The CDR3 extends over 13 amino acids. CDR1 and CDR2 from the germline V gene are LGHNA and YNFKEQ. Deletions cut 2 bases from V and 4 bases from J, with 8 bases between. The treatment was: PENTA 11 planned treatment interruption arm or continuous ART arm. At least 24 weeks of at least three-drug ART, in children 2 to 15 years. As regards this clonotype: Its specificity is not known.

The study, taken as a whole, reports: Naive CD4+ Gini coefficient rose by interruption end, suggesting clonal expansion.

This clonotype originated in a pool of human donors with HIV. The rearrangement joins TRBV4-2 to TRBJ2-5; D gene ambiguous. This specimen was CD45RA+ CD4+ T cells from PBMCs, pooled from several time points, taken from a donor given antiretroviral therapy, either interrupted or continuous. Documented subset: naive CD4+ CD45RA+ CD45RO- T cells. CDR3 sequence: CASSQSPGETQYF. For the CDR3, the DNA is TGTGCCAGCAGCCAATCCCCAGGAGAGACCCAGTACTTC.